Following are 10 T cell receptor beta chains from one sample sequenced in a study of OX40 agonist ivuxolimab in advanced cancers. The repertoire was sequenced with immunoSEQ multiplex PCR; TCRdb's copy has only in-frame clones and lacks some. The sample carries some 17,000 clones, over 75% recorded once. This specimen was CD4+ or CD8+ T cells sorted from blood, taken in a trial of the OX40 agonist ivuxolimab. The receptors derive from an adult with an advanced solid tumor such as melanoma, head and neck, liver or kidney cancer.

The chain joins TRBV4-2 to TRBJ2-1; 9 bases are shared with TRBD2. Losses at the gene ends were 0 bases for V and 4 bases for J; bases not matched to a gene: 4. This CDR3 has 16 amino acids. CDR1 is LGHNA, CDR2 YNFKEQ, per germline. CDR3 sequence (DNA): TGTGCCAGCAGCCAAGAAGGGCTAGCGGGATACAATGAGCAGTTCTTC. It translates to CASSQEGLAGYNEQFF.

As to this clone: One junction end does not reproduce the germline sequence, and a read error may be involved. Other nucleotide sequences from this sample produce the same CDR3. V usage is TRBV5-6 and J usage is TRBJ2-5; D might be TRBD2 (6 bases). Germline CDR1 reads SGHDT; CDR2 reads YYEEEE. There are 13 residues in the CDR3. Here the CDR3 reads CASSSGAGKTQYF. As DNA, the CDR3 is TGTGCCAGCAGTTCGGGAGCTGGGAAGACTCAGTACTTC. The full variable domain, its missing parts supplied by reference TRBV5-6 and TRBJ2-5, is DAGVTQSPTHLIKTRGQQVTLRCSPKSGHDTVSWYQQALGQGPQFIFQYYEEEERQRGNFPDRFSGHQFPNYSSELNVNALLLGDSALYLCASSSGAGKTQYFGPGTRLLVL.

The CDR3 spells CASSRISVGGETQYF. CDR3 nucleotide sequence: TGTGCCAGCAGCCGAATCAGTGTAGGAGGGGAGACCCAGTACTTC. The gene calls are TRBV27 and TRBJ2-5, with D possibly TRBD2 on 6 matching bases. The CDR3 runs 15 residues. Germline loops: CDR1 MNHEY, CDR2 SMNVEV (reference sequence). V was pared by 6 bases and J by 5 bases, with 19 bases between.

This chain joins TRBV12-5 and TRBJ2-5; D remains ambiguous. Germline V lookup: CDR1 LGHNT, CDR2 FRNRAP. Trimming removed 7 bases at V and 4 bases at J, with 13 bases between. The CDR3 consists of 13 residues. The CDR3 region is CASALGFGETQYF. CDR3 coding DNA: TGTGCTAGTGCGCTGGGTTTTGGAGAGACCCAGTACTTC.

The CDR3 protein is CAWKTEGHRFGETQYF. The CDR3 DNA reads as TGTGCCTGGAAAACGGAGGGCCACCGATTTGGGGAGACCCAGTACTTC. The chain uses TRBV30 and TRBJ2-5, with a weak D call TRBD2 (6 bases). V was pared by 4 bases and J by 5 bases, with 23 bases between. CDR1 is GTSNPN, CDR2 SVGIG, per germline (reference sequence). The CDR3 covers 16 residues.

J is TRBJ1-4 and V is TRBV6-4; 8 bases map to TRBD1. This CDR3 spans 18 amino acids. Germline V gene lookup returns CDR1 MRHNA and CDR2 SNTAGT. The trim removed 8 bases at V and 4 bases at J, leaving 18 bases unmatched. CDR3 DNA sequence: TGTGCCAGCGGATTACGGACAGGGAAAATTGCGGGTAATGAAAAACTGTTTTTT. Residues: CASGLRTGKIAGNEKLFF.

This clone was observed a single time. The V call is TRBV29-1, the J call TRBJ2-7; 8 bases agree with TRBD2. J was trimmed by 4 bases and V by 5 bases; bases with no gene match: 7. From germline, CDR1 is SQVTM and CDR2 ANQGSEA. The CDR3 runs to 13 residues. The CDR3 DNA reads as TGCAGCGTTCTCGGGACTAGTTTATACGAGCAGTACTTC. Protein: CSVLGTSLYEQYF.

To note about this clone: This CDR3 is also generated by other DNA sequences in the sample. This CDR3 is CAIRGEGGQETQYF. CDR3 nucleotide sequence: TGTGCCATCAGGGGGGAGGGGGGGCAAGAGACCCAGTACTTC. The chain uses TRBV10-3 and TRBJ2-5; weak D call: TRBD2 (7 bases). This CDR3 has 14 residues. Trimming cost V 6 bases and J 2 bases, with 13 bases left between them. The V gene's germline CDR1 is ENHRY and CDR2 SYGVKD.

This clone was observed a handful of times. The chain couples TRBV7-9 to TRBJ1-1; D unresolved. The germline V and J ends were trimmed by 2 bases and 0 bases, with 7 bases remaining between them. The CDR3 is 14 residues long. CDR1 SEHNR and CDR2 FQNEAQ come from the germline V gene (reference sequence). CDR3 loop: CASSLPGVNTEAFF. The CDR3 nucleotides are TGTGCCAGCAGCTTACCCGGGGTGAACACTGAAGCTTTCTTT.

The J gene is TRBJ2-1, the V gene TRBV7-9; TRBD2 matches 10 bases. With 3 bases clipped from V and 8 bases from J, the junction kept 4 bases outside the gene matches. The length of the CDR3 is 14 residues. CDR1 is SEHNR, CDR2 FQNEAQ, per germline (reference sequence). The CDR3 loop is CASSLPSGSDEQFF. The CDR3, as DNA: TGTGCCAGCAGCTTGCCTAGCGGGAGCGATGAGCAGTTCTTC.